This is a list of T cell receptor beta chains from one sample in a study of blood T cell repertoires in COVID-19. Assay used: immunoSEQ multiplex PCR; TCRdb lists only in-frame clones, some missing. The sample yields 60,000 or so clones, 89% seen once. The specimen was peripheral blood. The source of these receptors is a man between 60 and 75 years old with acute or convalescent COVID-19. The CDR3 runs from the conserved cysteine through the conserved F or W. D genes are given only for firm matches. Size tells how often a clone was seen (once, few, many) or the class of an expanded clone, and some rows leave it out.

DNA: TGCGCCAGCAGCTTGGACGGGGGCACTGAAGCTTTCTTT; CDR3: CASSLDGGTEAFF; V: TRBV5-1; D: NA; J: TRBJ1-1; size: NA
DNA: TGTGCCAGCATCCGAGGACTAGCGACCGGGGAGCTGTTTTTT; CDR3: CASIRGLATGELFF; V: TRBV2; D: TRBD2; J: TRBJ2-2; size: once
DNA: TGTGCCAGCAGATCGACAGCGTCCAACTATGGCTACACCTTC; CDR3: CASRSTASNYGYTF; V: TRBV27; D: NA; J: TRBJ1-2; size: few
DNA: TGTGCCAGCAGCCAACCGGGACAGGGTCGGGAAAAACTGTTTTTT; CDR3: CASSQPGQGREKLFF; V: TRBV3-1/TRBV3-2; D: TRBD1; J: TRBJ1-4; size: NA
DNA: TGCGCCAGCAGTGAGCCCCAGACAGGGGTAAGGTTTTTGGTCACAACTAATGAAAAACTGTTTTTT; CDR3: CASSEPQTGVRFLVTTNEKLFF; V: TRBV10-1; D: TRBD1; J: TRBJ1-4; size: NA
DNA: TGTGCCATCAGTGACCTGAGGGTCGGTAACTATGGCTACACCTTC; CDR3: CAISDLRVGNYGYTF; V: TRBV10-3; D: NA; J: TRBJ1-2; size: NA
DNA: TGCAGCGTTCCGGGGGGCCTCGGCTATGGCTACACCTTC; CDR3: CSVPGGLGYGYTF; V: TRBV29-1; D: NA; J: TRBJ1-2; size: NA
DNA: TGCGCCAGCAGTGAAGGGACTAGAGAAGAGACCCAGTACTTC; CDR3: CASSEGTREETQYF; V: TRBV10-1; D: TRBD2; J: TRBJ2-5; size: NA
DNA: TGTGCCAGCAGAGTACAGGGGCTGAACACTGAAGCTTTCTTT; CDR3: CASRVQGLNTEAFF; V: TRBV5-6; D: TRBD1; J: TRBJ1-1; size: NA
DNA: TGCAGCGTCCCGAGGGCAGACTATGGCTACACCTTC; CDR3: CSVPRADYGYTF; V: TRBV29-1; D: NA; J: TRBJ1-2; size: NA
DNA: TGCAGCGTTGCGGGACTTAACCCTTACGAGCAGTACTTC; CDR3: CSVAGLNPYEQYF; V: TRBV29-1; D: NA; J: TRBJ2-7; size: NA
DNA: TGTGCCAGCAGCTTAGGAGGGGGCGCAAGTCAGCCCCAGCATTTT; CDR3: CASSLGGGASQPQHF; V: TRBV7-8; D: TRBD1; J: TRBJ1-5; size: NA
DNA: TGTGCCAGCAGTTACCGCGGGACAGGGTATGAAAAACTGTTTTTT; CDR3: CASSYRGTGYEKLFF; V: TRBV6-6; D: TRBD1; J: TRBJ1-4; size: NA
DNA: TGTGCCAGCAGCTTAGGGGGGCCTCGAGGGGACTATGGCTACACCTTC; CDR3: CASSLGGPRGDYGYTF; V: TRBV11-2; D: NA; J: TRBJ1-2; size: NA
DNA: TGTGCCAGCAGCTTGACAGGGGGGAACACTGAAGCTTTCTTT; CDR3: CASSLTGGNTEAFF; V: TRBV7-9; D: TRBD1; J: TRBJ1-1; size: NA
DNA: TGTGCCAGCAGCTCGTACGGGGGGGCAGATCAAGAGACCCAGTACTTC; CDR3: CASSSYGGADQETQYF; V: TRBV5-6; D: TRBD2; J: TRBJ2-5; size: NA
DNA: TGTGCCAGCAGCTTGTTCGGTCAGCCCCAGCATTTT; CDR3: CASSLFGQPQHF; V: TRBV5-4; D: NA; J: TRBJ1-5; size: NA
DNA: TGTGCCTGGAGTGGAAAAGGTACAGGGTCTAGCACTGAAGCTTTCTTT; CDR3: CAWSGKGTGSSTEAFF; V: TRBV30; D: NA; J: TRBJ1-1; size: NA
DNA: TGTGCCAGCAGCTTGGGGAGCCGCTCCTACGAGCAGTACTTC; CDR3: CASSLGSRSYEQYF; V: TRBV7-2; D: NA; J: TRBJ2-7; size: NA
DNA: TGTGCCACCAGTGAGTCTAGCGGGGTCACAGATACGCAGTATTTT; CDR3: CATSESSGVTDTQYF; V: TRBV24-1; D: TRBD2; J: TRBJ2-3; size: NA
DNA: TGTGCCAGCTCAGGACAGTGGGGGCCTTCCTATGGCTACACCTTC; CDR3: CASSGQWGPSYGYTF; V: TRBV18; D: NA; J: TRBJ1-2; size: NA
DNA: TGTGCCAGCAGCCGACAAGTAGGGGTCCCTAACACTGAAGCTTTCTTT; CDR3: CASSRQVGVPNTEAFF; V: TRBV14; D: NA; J: TRBJ1-1; size: NA
DNA: TGTGCCAGCAGCGTGGACAGCTCTGGAAACACCATATATTTT; CDR3: CASSVDSSGNTIYF; V: TRBV7-3; D: NA; J: TRBJ1-3; size: NA
DNA: TGTGCCAGTAGTATCGTGGCCAACCAAGAGACCCAGTACTTC; CDR3: CASSIVANQETQYF; V: TRBV19; D: NA; J: TRBJ2-5; size: NA
DNA: TGTGCCAGTAATCGTTGGCGGGAGGAGGGCTACACCTTC; CDR3: CASNRWREEGYTF; V: TRBV19; D: NA; J: TRBJ1-2; size: NA
DNA: TGTGCCAGCAGCTTATATTTGATAGGGGCCTACGAGCAGTACTTC; CDR3: CASSLYLIGAYEQYF; V: TRBV7-2; D: NA; J: TRBJ2-7; size: NA
DNA: TGTGCCAGCAGTCCTTTGGGACAGGGGAGTTACGAGCAGTACTTC; CDR3: CASSPLGQGSYEQYF; V: TRBV6-6; D: TRBD1; J: TRBJ2-7; size: NA
DNA: TGCGCCAGCAGCCCCGGGACAGGTGGGAGATACGAGCAGTACTTC; CDR3: CASSPGTGGRYEQYF; V: TRBV5-1; D: TRBD1; J: TRBJ2-7; size: NA
DNA: TGTGCCAGTAGTAGCCGCTCAGCTAGCGGGGTGAACACCGGGGAGCTGTTTTTT; CDR3: CASSSRSASGVNTGELFF; V: TRBV19; D: TRBD2; J: TRBJ2-2; size: NA
DNA: TGTGCCAGCAGCTTTAGGGGGCTGGACACTGAAGCTTTCTTT; CDR3: CASSFRGLDTEAFF; V: TRBV5-8; D: TRBD1; J: TRBJ1-1; size: NA
DNA: TGTGCCAGCAGCCGTATCCGGGGTGACTACGAGCAGTACTTC; CDR3: CASSRIRGDYEQYF; V: TRBV11-2; D: NA; J: TRBJ2-7; size: NA
DNA: TGTGCCAGCAATGGGGGGACAGGGGGAGAAAAACTGTTTTTT; CDR3: CASNGGTGGEKLFF; V: TRBV6-5; D: TRBD1; J: TRBJ1-4; size: NA
DNA: TGCGCCAGCAGCCTCGAAGGGGGTTCACCCCTCCACTTT; CDR3: CASSLEGGSPLHF; V: TRBV4-1; D: NA; J: TRBJ1-6; size: NA